This T cell receptor (beta chain) was sequenced during a study of blood T cell repertoires in COVID-19. This CDR3 has 17 residues. The ends lost 5 bases at V and 4 bases at J; junction bases unmatched: 11. CDR1 SGHNT and CDR2 YENEEA come from the germline V gene. Profiling relied on immunoSEQ multiplex PCR, and the TCRdb table lists in-frame clones only, not all of them. Of more than 150,000 clones in the sample, roughly 86% are singletons; the top ten hold around 0.6%. This receptor was obtained from a man in his sixties with COVID-19, enrolled during active disease. Sequencing was carried out using peripheral blood. This chain uses TRBV11-3 with TRBJ2-1; 10 bases map to TRBD2. CDR3 in amino acids: CASSAHSGLAMYNEQFF. CDR3 sequence (DNA): TGTGCCAGCAGCGCACACTCGGGACTAGCGATGTACAATGAGCAGTTCTTC.